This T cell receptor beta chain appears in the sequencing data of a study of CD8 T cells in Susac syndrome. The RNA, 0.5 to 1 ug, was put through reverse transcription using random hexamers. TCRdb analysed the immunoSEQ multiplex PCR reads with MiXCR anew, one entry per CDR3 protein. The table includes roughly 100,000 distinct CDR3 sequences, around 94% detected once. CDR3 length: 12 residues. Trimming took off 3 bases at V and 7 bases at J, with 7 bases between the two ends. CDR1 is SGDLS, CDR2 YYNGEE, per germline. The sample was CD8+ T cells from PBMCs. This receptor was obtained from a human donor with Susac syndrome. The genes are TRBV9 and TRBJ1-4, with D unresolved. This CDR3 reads CASSANLEKLFF. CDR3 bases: TGTGCCAGCAGCGCCAACCTTGAAAAACTGTTTTTT.